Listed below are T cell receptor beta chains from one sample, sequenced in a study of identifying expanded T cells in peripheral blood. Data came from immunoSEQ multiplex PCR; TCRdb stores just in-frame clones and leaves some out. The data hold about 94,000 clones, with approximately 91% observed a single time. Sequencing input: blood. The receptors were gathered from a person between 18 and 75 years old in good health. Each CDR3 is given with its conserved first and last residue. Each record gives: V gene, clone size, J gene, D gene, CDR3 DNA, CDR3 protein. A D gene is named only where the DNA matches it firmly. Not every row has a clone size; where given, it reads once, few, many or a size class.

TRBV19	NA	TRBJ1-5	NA	TGTGCCAGTAGTCCCAGGGCAGGAGGGCAGCCCCAGCATTTT	CASSPRAGGQPQHF
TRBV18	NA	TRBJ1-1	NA	TGTGCCAGCTCACCACGGAATAAAGATGTTAGGAACACTGAAGCTTTCTTT	CASSPRNKDVRNTEAFF
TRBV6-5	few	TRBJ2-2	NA	TGTGCCAGCAGTTACAGGGGACCGAACACCGGGGAGCTGTTTTTT	CASSYRGPNTGELFF
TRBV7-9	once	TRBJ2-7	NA	TGTGCCAGCAGCCGACCCCCCCGGGGGCCCAAATACGAGCAGTACTTC	CASSRPPRGPKYEQYF
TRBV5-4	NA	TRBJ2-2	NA	TGTGCCAGCAGCTTGGACGCGGGGGCGGGATGGACCGGGGAGCTGTTTTTT	CASSLDAGAGWTGELFF
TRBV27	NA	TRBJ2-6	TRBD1	TGTGCCAGCAGTCTCCTAGGGACAGGGATACCTGGGGCCAACGTCCTGACTTTC	CASSLLGTGIPGANVLTF
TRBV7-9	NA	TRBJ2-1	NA	TGTGCCAGCAGCCATGGGGGCTCCTACAATGAGCAGTTCTTC	CASSHGGSYNEQFF
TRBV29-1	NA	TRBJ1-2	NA	TGCAGCGTTGAAGGTCCTTCCGGCGGCTACACCTTC	CSVEGPSGGYTF
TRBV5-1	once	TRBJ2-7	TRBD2	TGCGCCAGCAGCTTTTCGACTAGCTTAGGGGAGCAGTACTTC	CASSFSTSLGEQYF
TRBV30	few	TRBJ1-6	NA	TGTGCCTGGAGGACAAAAGCCCCGTTACCCCTCCACTTT	CAWRTKAPLPLHF
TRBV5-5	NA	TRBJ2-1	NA	TGTGCCAGCAGCTTTAGCGGACCCGAAGGTGAGCAGTTCTTC	CASSFSGPEGEQFF
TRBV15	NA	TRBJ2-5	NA	TGTGCCACCAGCAGAGATCGGGGAGAACAAGAGACCCAGTACTTC	CATSRDRGEQETQYF
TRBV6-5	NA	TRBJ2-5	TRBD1	TGTGCCAGCAGTTACTCCGGGACAGAACAAGAGACCCAGTACTTC	CASSYSGTEQETQYF
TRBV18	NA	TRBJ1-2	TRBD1	TGTGCCAGCTCACCTAGACAGGGGCCGCTTGCGGACTATGGCTACACCTTC	CASSPRQGPLADYGYTF
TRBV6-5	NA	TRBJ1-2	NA	TGTGCCACCCTGGGGAAGGGGGGGAAAGGCTACACCTTC	CATLGKGGKGYTF
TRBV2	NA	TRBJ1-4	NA	TGTGCCAGCAATCTTTACAGGGAGAACGAAAAACTGTTTTTT	CASNLYRENEKLFF
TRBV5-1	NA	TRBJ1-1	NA	TGCGCCAGCAGCTTGGACACAGGTGGGAGCCACACTGAAGCTTTCTTT	CASSLDTGGSHTEAFF
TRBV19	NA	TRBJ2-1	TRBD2	TGTGCCAGCGGGGGGGGGAACTCCTACAATGAGCAGTTCTTC	CASGGGNSYNEQFF
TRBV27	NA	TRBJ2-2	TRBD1	TGTGCCAGTCGACAGGGGGGCGACACCGGGGAGCTGTTTTTT	CASRQGGDTGELFF
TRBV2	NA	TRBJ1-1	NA	TGTGCCAGCAGGAGGGACATGTCTGAAGCTTTCTTT	CASRRDMSEAFF
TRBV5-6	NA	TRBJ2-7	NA	TGTGCCAGCAGCTTGTTAGCACTAGTGACCTACGAGCAGTACTTC	CASSLLALVTYEQYF
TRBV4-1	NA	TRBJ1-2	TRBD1	TGCGCCAGCAGCCAGACCGGGACAGGGGCATTCTATGGCTACACCTTC	CASSQTGTGAFYGYTF
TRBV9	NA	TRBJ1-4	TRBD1	TGTGCCAGCAGCGCCGACAGGGCGGCCAGGGAACTGTTTTTT	CASSADRAARELFF
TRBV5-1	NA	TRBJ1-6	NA	TGCGCCAGCAGCTTTAAGGTGGTCTCCTATAATTCACCCCTCCACTTT	CASSFKVVSYNSPLHF